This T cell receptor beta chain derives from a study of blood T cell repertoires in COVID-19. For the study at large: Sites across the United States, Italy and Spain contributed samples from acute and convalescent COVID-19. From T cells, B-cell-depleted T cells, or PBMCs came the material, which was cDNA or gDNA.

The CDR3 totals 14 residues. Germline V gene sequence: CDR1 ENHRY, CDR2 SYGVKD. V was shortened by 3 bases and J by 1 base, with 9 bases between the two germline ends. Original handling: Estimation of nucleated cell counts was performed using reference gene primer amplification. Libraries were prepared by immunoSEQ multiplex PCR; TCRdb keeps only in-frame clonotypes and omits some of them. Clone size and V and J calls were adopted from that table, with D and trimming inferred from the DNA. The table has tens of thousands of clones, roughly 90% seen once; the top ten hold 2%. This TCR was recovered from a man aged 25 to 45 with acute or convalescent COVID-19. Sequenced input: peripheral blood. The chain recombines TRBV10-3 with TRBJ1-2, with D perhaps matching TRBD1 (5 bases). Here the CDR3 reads CAISDRQHNYGYTF. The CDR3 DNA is TGTGCCATCAGTGATCGACAGCATAACTATGGCTACACCTTC.